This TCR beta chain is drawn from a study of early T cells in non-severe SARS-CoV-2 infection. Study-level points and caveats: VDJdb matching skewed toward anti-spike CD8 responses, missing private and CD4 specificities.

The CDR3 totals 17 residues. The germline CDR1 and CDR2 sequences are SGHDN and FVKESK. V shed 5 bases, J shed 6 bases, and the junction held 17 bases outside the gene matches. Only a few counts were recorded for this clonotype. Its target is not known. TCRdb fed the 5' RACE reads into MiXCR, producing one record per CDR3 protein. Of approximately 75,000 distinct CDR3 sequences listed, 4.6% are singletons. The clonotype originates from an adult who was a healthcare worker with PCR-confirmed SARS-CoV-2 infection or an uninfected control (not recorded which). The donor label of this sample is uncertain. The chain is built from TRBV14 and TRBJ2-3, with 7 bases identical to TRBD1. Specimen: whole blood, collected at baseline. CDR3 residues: CASSYLTGVRPRDTQYF. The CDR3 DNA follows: TGTGCCAGCAGCTACCTTACAGGGGTCCGGCCACGGGATACGCAGTATTTT.